Below, 15 T cell receptor beta chains from the same sample are listed, as sequenced in a study of OX40 agonist ivuxolimab in advanced cancers. Here immunoSEQ multiplex PCR was the method, and the copy in TCRdb shows in-frame clones only, minus some. The table includes roughly 74,000 clones, roughly 94% detected once. Sequencing was performed on CD4+ or CD8+ T cells sorted from blood, taken in a trial of the OX40 agonist ivuxolimab. The receptors stem from an adult with an advanced solid tumor such as melanoma, head and neck, liver or kidney cancer.

This clone came up once. The chain links TRBV7-6 to TRBJ2-7; D is unresolved. CDR1 and CDR2 from the germline V gene are SGHVS and FNYEAQ. V shed 2 bases and J shed 5 bases, with 4 bases lying between them. The CDR3 contains 11 residues. The CDR3 loop is CASSLSDEQYF. The CDR3 nucleotides are TGTGCCAGCAGCTTATCAGACGAGCAGTACTTC.

This clone was picked up a small number of times. This chain uses TRBV29-1 with TRBJ2-5, with 12 nucleotides matching TRBD2. J lost 7 bases, V lost 2 bases, and 8 bases had no gene match. CDR1 is SQVTM and CDR2 is ANQGSEA in the germline V gene. The CDR3 is 15 amino acids. CDR3 nucleotides: TGCAGCGTTGAATCTAGCGGGGGGGTCGGCGGGACCCAGTACTTC. Its translation is CSVESSGGVGGTQYF.

This chain uses TRBV27 with TRBJ2-7, with D possibly being TRBD1 (5 bases). Looked up from germline, CDR1 is MNHEY and CDR2 is SMNVEV (reference sequence). The V end lost 3 bases, the J end lost 7 bases, and 16 bases lay between the germline ends. CDR3 length: 14 amino acids. CDR3 amino acids: CASSFKVRAEEQYF. The DNA for the CDR3 is TGTGCCAGCAGTTTCAAGGTCAGGGCTGAGGAGCAGTACTTC.

This sequence joins TRBV5-1 and TRBJ2-7; D perhaps matches TRBD2 (6 bases). The V end was cut by 4 bases, the J end by 7 bases, with 21 bases between. The CDR3 consists of 15 residues. Germline V lookup: CDR1 SGHRS, CDR2 YFSETQ. CDR3 nucleotides: TGCGCCAGCAGCCCCGGCGGAGGGCCTCCGGGGGAGCAGTACTTC. Amino acids: CASSPGGGPPGEQYF.

The V and J genes are TRBV6-1 and TRBJ1-1; D is uncertain. The germline V and J ends were trimmed by 10 bases and 1 base, with 10 bases remaining between them. This CDR3 spans 12 amino acids. The germline gives CDR1 MNHNS, CDR2 SASEGT. This chain's CDR3 is CATPFQNTEAFF. The DNA for the CDR3 is TGTGCCACCCCTTTCCAGAACACTGAAGCTTTCTTT.

CDR3 coding DNA: TGTGCCAGCTCACCACCGGACAGGGACATATACAATGAGCAGTTCTTC. Protein product: CASSPPDRDIYNEQFF. This chain connects TRBV18 to TRBJ2-1; 8 bases align to TRBD1. J gave up 4 bases and V 0 bases, and 5 bases lay outside the gene matches. The CDR3 runs to 16 residues. Germline CDR1 and CDR2: KGHSH and LQKENI.

This rearrangement joins TRBV7-9 to TRBJ2-1, with TRBD1 matching over 9 bases. The germline CDR1 and CDR2 sequences are SEHNR and FQNEAQ (reference sequence). Trimming took 4 bases from V and 7 from J; bases not matched to a gene: 11. The CDR3 spans 16 residues. CDR3 sequence reads: CASSSKQGAVVNEQFF. The CDR3 bases are TGTGCCAGCAGCTCAAAACAGGGGGCAGTTGTTAATGAGCAGTTCTTC. The whole variable domain, filled in from reference TRBV7-9 and TRBJ2-1, reads DTGVSQNPRHKITKRGQNVTFRCDPISEHNRLYWYRQTLGQGPEFLTYFQNEAQLEKSRLLSDRFSAERPKGSFSTLEIQRTEQGDSAMYLCASSSKQGAVVNEQFFGPGTRLTVL.

In DNA form, the CDR3 reads TGTGCCAGCAGACCGGACGGACCTAATGAAAAACTGTTTTTT. Amino acids: CASRPDGPNEKLFF. The chain couples TRBV27 to TRBJ1-4, with no clear D. Germline V CDR1 and CDR2: MNHEY, SMNVEV (reference sequence). The V end lost 6 bases, the J end lost 3 bases, and 11 bases lay between the germline ends. There are 14 residues in the CDR3.

This rearrangement joins TRBV27 to TRBJ1-5; D perhaps matches TRBD1 (5 bases). Germline V CDR1 and CDR2: MNHEY, SMNVEV (reference sequence). The length of the CDR3 is 15 residues. Between the trimmed V and J ends, which lost 0 bases and 4 bases, there was a span of 10 bases. CDR3 DNA sequence: TGTGCCAGCAGTTTATCGGGGCCACTAAATCAGCCCCAGCATTTT. Its translation: CASSLSGPLNQPQHF.

The chain is built from TRBV28 and TRBJ1-3; possibly TRBD1 for D (6 bases). Trimming removed 6 bases at V and 5 bases at J, with 14 bases between. Germline V lookup: CDR1 MDHEN, CDR2 SYDVKM. The CDR3 has 14 amino acids. The CDR3: CASSPGQGRNTIYF. CDR3 in DNA: TGTGCCAGCAGCCCTGGGCAGGGGCGAAACACCATATATTTT.

This clone showed up just once. The rearrangement links TRBV19 to TRBJ1-5; no clear D gene. V was clipped by 3 bases and J by 0 bases, with 9 bases between them. The CDR3 has 15 amino acids. Germline loops: CDR1 LNHDA, CDR2 SQIVND (reference sequence). In nucleotides, the CDR3 is TGTGCCAGTAGTATTGCAGGTTATAGCAATCAGCCCCAGCATTTT. This sequence encodes CASSIAGYSNQPQHF.

The rearrangement uses TRBV19 and TRBJ2-1; 8 bases are a match to TRBD2. CDR3 length equals 14 residues. Germline CDR1 is LNHDA and CDR2 is SQIVND (reference sequence). V lost 10 bases, J lost 6 bases, and 11 bases stayed unmatched. In nucleotides, the CDR3 is TGTGCCACGTCCCCTAGCGGGTGGCGCAATGAGCAGTTCTTC. This codes for CATSPSGWRNEQFF.

The chain recombines TRBV27 with TRBJ2-7; TRBD2 matches at 8 bases. This CDR3 has 15 residues. V shed 5 bases, J shed 1 base, and the junction held 7 bases outside the gene matches. Germline lookup yields CDR1 MNHEY and CDR2 SMNVEV (reference sequence). The CDR3 DNA reads as TGTGCCAGCAGTCCTGGCGGGGGGTGGTCCTACGAGCAGTACTTC. Residues: CASSPGGGWSYEQYF.

V is TRBV7-8 and J is TRBJ1-2; the D is unclear. CDR1 SGHVS and CDR2 FQNEAQ come from the germline V gene. The V end was cut by 5 bases, the J end by 4 bases, with 8 bases between. This CDR3 contains 12 residues. The CDR3 DNA reads as TGTGCCAGCAGCGAAGCCAGCTATGGCTACACCTTC. Protein: CASSEASYGYTF.

This sequence joins TRBV7-9 and TRBJ2-5; 12 nucleotides agree with TRBD1. CDR1 is SEHNR and CDR2 is FQNEAQ in the germline V gene (reference sequence). The CDR3 consists of 16 residues. V trimming: 5 bases; J trimming: 11 bases; junction bases outside the gene matches: 15. In DNA form, the CDR3 reads TGTGCCAGCAGCGGGACAGGGGGCGGCTCCTTGTGGGAGCAGTACTTC. Its protein is CASSGTGGGSLWEQYF.